This T cell receptor (beta chain) was profiled in a study of T-cell reconstitution after alpha-beta-depleted transplantation in children. General study results and limits: Among T cells one year after transplant, newly produced cells accounted for most counts and diversity. After transplant, at about two months, alpha-beta T cells were reportedly derived from several hundred expanded graft clones.

This clonotype was picked up many times. Antigen unknown. TCRbeta library preparation incorporated unique molecular identifiers. One entry per CDR3 protein results from TCRdb running MiXCR on the PCR reads. The table lists under 300,000 distinct CDR3 sequences, roughly 12% of them singletons. V lost 0 bases, J lost 3 bases, and 11 bases lay in between. This CDR3 is built from 15 residues. Germline V CDR1 and CDR2: DFQATT, SNEGSKA (reference sequence). This TCR was recovered from a male patient aged 2-15 years who had a stem cell transplant for chronic granulomatous disease, so the T cells may come from the graft donor. The chain is built from TRBV20-1 and TRBJ2-2; the D is unclear. The material sequenced was peripheral blood, taken 180 days after TCRalphabeta/CD19-depleted stem cell transplant. DNA of the CDR3: TGCAGTGCTAGAGAGGGCAGTTGGGACACCGGGGAGCTGTTTTTT. This gives the protein CSAREGSWDTGELFF.